A selection of T cell receptor beta chains follows, all from one sample in a study of blood T cell repertoires in COVID-19. Libraries were prepared by immunoSEQ multiplex PCR; TCRdb keeps only in-frame clonotypes and omits some of them. The table lists about 290,000 clones, around 88% of them singletons. Sequenced: peripheral blood. All receptors come from a man aged 40-49 years with acute or convalescent COVID-19. Both conserved end residues are part of each CDR3. The order of the fields is V gene, J gene, clone size, D gene, CDR3 protein, CDR3 DNA. D genes are given only for firm matches. Clone size is stated in some rows and not others, as once, few, many or a class when expanded.

V gene: TRBV10-3
J gene: TRBJ1-2
clone size: once
D gene: -
CDR3 protein: CAISDPGGGYGYTF
CDR3 DNA: TGTGCCATCAGTGATCCCGGGGGAGGATATGGCTACACCTTC

V gene: TRBV5-1
J gene: TRBJ2-7
clone size: -
D gene: -
CDR3 protein: CASSLHPDSSYEQYF
CDR3 DNA: TGCGCCAGCAGCTTGCATCCGGACTCTAGCTACGAGCAGTACTTC

V gene: TRBV15
J gene: TRBJ1-2
clone size: -
D gene: TRBD1
CDR3 protein: CATSSMTGGVYTF
CDR3 DNA: TGTGCCACCAGCAGCATGACAGGGGGCGTCTACACCTTC

V gene: TRBV24-1
J gene: TRBJ2-2
clone size: -
D gene: -
CDR3 protein: CATSDLGPGAGELFF
CDR3 DNA: TGTGCCACCAGTGACCTGGGCCCGGGGGCCGGGGAGCTGTTTTTT

V gene: TRBV5-1
J gene: TRBJ1-5
clone size: few
D gene: TRBD1
CDR3 protein: CASSLQGGNQPQHF
CDR3 DNA: TGCGCCAGCAGCTTGCAGGGGGGCAATCAGCCCCAGCATTTT

V gene: TRBV20-1
J gene: TRBJ1-2
clone size: few
D gene: -
CDR3 protein: CSAESFYGYTF
CDR3 DNA: TGCAGTGCAGAGTCCTTTTATGGCTACACCTTC

V gene: TRBV6-6
J gene: TRBJ1-2
clone size: -
D gene: -
CDR3 protein: CASSPRPGYGYTF
CDR3 DNA: TGTGCCAGCAGCCCGAGGCCGGGGTATGGCTACACCTTC

V gene: TRBV2
J gene: TRBJ2-1
clone size: -
D gene: -
CDR3 protein: CASRGTTYNEQFF
CDR3 DNA: TGTGCCAGCAGGGGGACAACTTACAATGAGCAGTTCTTC

V gene: TRBV15
J gene: TRBJ1-2
clone size: -
D gene: TRBD1
CDR3 protein: CATSRQGNNYGYTF
CDR3 DNA: TGTGCCACCAGCCGACAGGGGAATAACTATGGCTACACCTTC

V gene: TRBV5-6
J gene: TRBJ1-6
clone size: -
D gene: TRBD1
CDR3 protein: CASSLAGTGAYNSPLHF
CDR3 DNA: TGTGCCAGCAGCTTGGCTGGGACAGGGGCCTATAATTCACCCCTCCACTTT

V gene: TRBV29-1
J gene: TRBJ1-1
clone size: -
D gene: -
CDR3 protein: CSVVGAGNTEAFF
CDR3 DNA: TGCAGCGTTGTAGGTGCGGGGAACACTGAAGCTTTCTTT

V gene: TRBV27
J gene: TRBJ1-1
clone size: -
D gene: TRBD1
CDR3 protein: CASRSIQGDTEAFF
CDR3 DNA: TGTGCCAGCAGGTCGATACAGGGGGACACTGAAGCTTTCTTT

V gene: TRBV29-1
J gene: TRBJ1-1
clone size: -
D gene: -
CDR3 protein: CSVGGTGVAFF
CDR3 DNA: TGCAGCGTTGGAGGGACTGGTGTAGCTTTCTTT

V gene: TRBV18
J gene: TRBJ1-1
clone size: once
D gene: -
CDR3 protein: CASSPNSMNTEAFF
CDR3 DNA: TGTGCCAGCTCACCAAACAGCATGAACACTGAAGCTTTCTTT

V gene: TRBV5-1
J gene: TRBJ1-2
clone size: few
D gene: TRBD1
CDR3 protein: CASSLGTGGDYGYTF
CDR3 DNA: TGCGCCAGCAGCTTGGGGACAGGGGGCGATTATGGCTACACCTTC

V gene: TRBV2
J gene: TRBJ2-7
clone size: once
D gene: -
CDR3 protein: CASGARAFNYEQYF
CDR3 DNA: TGTGCCAGCGGGGCAAGAGCTTTTAACTACGAGCAGTACTTC

V gene: TRBV12-3/TRBV12-4
J gene: TRBJ2-7
clone size: -
D gene: -
CDR3 protein: CASSLARGYEQYF
CDR3 DNA: TGTGCCAGCAGTTTAGCCAGGGGCTACGAGCAGTACTTC

V gene: TRBV5-8
J gene: TRBJ1-3
clone size: -
D gene: -
CDR3 protein: CASSLGQYMSTIYF
CDR3 DNA: TGTGCCAGCAGCTTGGGACAGTACATGTCCACCATATATTTT

V gene: TRBV5-1
J gene: TRBJ1-1
clone size: -
D gene: TRBD1
CDR3 protein: CASSLTGATEAFF
CDR3 DNA: TGCGCCAGCAGCCTGACAGGGGCGACTGAAGCTTTCTTT

V gene: TRBV6-5
J gene: TRBJ2-7
clone size: -
D gene: TRBD1
CDR3 protein: CASSRDRGPEQYF
CDR3 DNA: TGTGCCAGCAGTCGGGACAGGGGGCCCGAGCAGTACTTC

V gene: TRBV12-3/TRBV12-4
J gene: TRBJ2-7
clone size: -
D gene: -
CDR3 protein: CASSLLAYEQYF
CDR3 DNA: TGTGCCAGCAGTTTGCTAGCCTACGAGCAGTACTTC

V gene: TRBV2
J gene: TRBJ1-1
clone size: -
D gene: -
CDR3 protein: CASRWAENTEAFF
CDR3 DNA: TGTGCCAGCAGGTGGGCTGAGAACACTGAAGCTTTCTTT

V gene: TRBV3-1/TRBV3-2
J gene: TRBJ1-5
clone size: -
D gene: -
CDR3 protein: CASSHSGQPQHF
CDR3 DNA: TGTGCCAGCAGCCACTCGGGTCAGCCCCAGCATTTT

V gene: TRBV11-1
J gene: TRBJ2-3
clone size: -
D gene: TRBD2
CDR3 protein: CASSLVGEGTQYF
CDR3 DNA: TGTGCCAGCAGCTTAGTGGGGGAGGGTACGCAGTATTTT

V gene: TRBV5-4
J gene: TRBJ2-4
clone size: once
D gene: -
CDR3 protein: CASSQQENIQYF
CDR3 DNA: TGTGCCAGCAGCCAACAGGAAAACATTCAGTACTTC

V gene: TRBV5-5
J gene: TRBJ1-1
clone size: once
D gene: TRBD1
CDR3 protein: CASSRDRVTMNTEAFF
CDR3 DNA: TGTGCCAGCAGCCGGGACAGGGTCACCATGAACACTGAAGCTTTCTTT

V gene: TRBV5-6
J gene: TRBJ2-2
clone size: -
D gene: -
CDR3 protein: CASSRAGTSTGELFF
CDR3 DNA: TGTGCCAGCAGCCGTGCCGGGACAAGCACCGGGGAGCTGTTTTTT

V gene: TRBV9
J gene: TRBJ1-1
clone size: -
D gene: -
CDR3 protein: CASSQASGDLNTEAFF
CDR3 DNA: TGTGCCAGCAGCCAGGCCTCCGGCGATCTGAACACTGAAGCTTTCTTT

V gene: TRBV7-8
J gene: TRBJ2-7
clone size: -
D gene: -
CDR3 protein: CASSLVPGTSYEQYF
CDR3 DNA: TGTGCCAGCAGCTTAGTTCCAGGTACCTCCTACGAGCAGTACTTC

V gene: TRBV5-1
J gene: TRBJ2-4
clone size: once
D gene: -
CDR3 protein: CASSLGALAKNIQYF
CDR3 DNA: TGCGCCAGCAGCTTGGGGGCACTAGCCAAAAACATTCAGTACTTC

V gene: TRBV30
J gene: TRBJ2-7
clone size: -
D gene: -
CDR3 protein: CAWSVFGGYEQYF
CDR3 DNA: TGTGCCTGGAGTGTATTCGGCGGGTACGAGCAGTACTTC

V gene: TRBV19
J gene: TRBJ2-7
clone size: -
D gene: -
CDR3 protein: CASSIARGPYEQYF
CDR3 DNA: TGTGCCAGTAGTATAGCCAGGGGCCCCTACGAGCAGTACTTC

V gene: TRBV4-2
J gene: TRBJ1-3
clone size: -
D gene: -
CDR3 protein: CASSPPGLKADGNTIYF
CDR3 DNA: TGTGCCAGCAGCCCTCCCGGACTTAAAGCAGATGGAAACACCATATATTTT

V gene: TRBV28
J gene: TRBJ1-6
clone size: -
D gene: TRBD1
CDR3 protein: CASSGQGVRSPLHF
CDR3 DNA: TGTGCCAGCAGTGGGCAGGGGGTAAGGTCACCCCTCCACTTT

V gene: TRBV5-4
J gene: TRBJ1-3
clone size: once
D gene: -
CDR3 protein: CASSLGGKAGNTIYF
CDR3 DNA: TGTGCCAGCAGCTTAGGAGGGAAGGCTGGAAACACCATATATTTT